This T cell receptor (beta chain) was identified during a study of brain T cells in children with intractable seizures (dated by TCRdb to 2020 to 2023). Some background on the complete study: Resected brain tissue from over 50 pediatric epilepsy surgery cases was initially screened for immune gene transcripts with a NanoString immunology panel. Among the approximately twelve selected surgery cases, eight also had pre-surgery blood sequenced, leaving four with brain tissue only. Summary of the overall study and its limitations: Viral specificity was inferred solely from CDR3 sequence similarity, and the HCMV serostatus of the patients was not known. Because sequencing depth was different between pre-surgery and post-surgery blood, clones absent from the pre-surgery sample may reflect undersampling.

The time point label corresponds to: resected brain tissue, or blood drawn just prior to surgery. Surgery cases with the highest brain T cell transcript signatures were selected for TCR beta chain sequencing of brain tissue and, where available, blood. Before surgery, patients had received at least one anti-epileptic drug. The TCR-sequenced patients were children whose drug-resistant epilepsy was caused by tuberous sclerosis complex, focal cortical dysplasia, Rasmussen encephalitis or hemimegalencephaly. Blood samples were drawn just before the epilepsy surgery. Bulk genomic DNA was isolated from unsorted brain tissue and whole blood using the Monarch genomic DNA purification kit. The immunoSEQ assay was applied to genomic DNA to generate the TCR beta chain sequences. Turning to the authors' computational methods: CDR3 sequences not starting with the conserved framework cysteine at position 104 were manually removed. To get clonality, the normalized Shannon's Diversity Index was subtracted from one, giving values from 0 (maximal diversity) to 1 (oligoclonal). Chi-squared comparison-of-proportions tests assessed whether the same CDR3 differed in frequency between samples, such as brain versus blood. Public clonotypes were identified by searching immuneACCESS, and similarity to known antiviral clonotypes was assessed with the VDJdb browser. The source is immuneACCESS, and TCRdb retained only in-frame sequences with V and J called. Part of the clones is not carried over; for the studies checked, unresolved V genes explain less than half of this, and the remainder is unexplained. V and J calls and clone size are those listed in that table; D and trimming were worked out from the DNA. This sample holds over 95,000 clones; roughly 92% were observed only once. The ten largest make up 3.8% of the sample.

On this clone itself: Its antigen has not been determined. No much larger clonotype is one base removed from it; base qualities were not supplied.

Sequenced here: peripheral blood, sampled at surgery. This TCR derives from a boy younger than two with hemimegalencephaly and intractable seizures.

Here is the DNA: TGTGCCAGCAGTAGGCAGGGGAGGACTGAGCAGTTCTTC. The encoded protein is CASSRQGRTEQFF. The chain was built from TRBV25-1 and TRBJ2-1; the D call is possibly TRBD1 or TRBD2, each sharing 6 bases. V is pared back by 5 bases and J by 9 bases, with 14 bases lying between the germline termini. The CDR3 contains 13 residues, cysteine and phenylalanine counted. The sequence is cut down to CDR3 DNA, 39 bases in frame from base 1. From the germline V gene, CDR1 is MGHDK and CDR2 is SYGVNS.